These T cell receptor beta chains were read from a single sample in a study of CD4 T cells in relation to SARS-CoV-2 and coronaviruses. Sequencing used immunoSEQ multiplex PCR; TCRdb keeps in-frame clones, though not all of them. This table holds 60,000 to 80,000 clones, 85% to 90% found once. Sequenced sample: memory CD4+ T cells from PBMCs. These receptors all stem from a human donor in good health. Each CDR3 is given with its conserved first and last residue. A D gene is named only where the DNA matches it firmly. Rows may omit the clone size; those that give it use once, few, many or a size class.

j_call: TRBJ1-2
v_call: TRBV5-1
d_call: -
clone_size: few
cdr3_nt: TGCGCCAGCAGCTTGGAGGCGGATCGAGGGGGCTACACCTTC
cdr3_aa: CASSLEADRGGYTF

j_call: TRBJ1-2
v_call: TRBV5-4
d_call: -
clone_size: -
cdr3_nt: TGTGCCAGCAGCTTGGAGGAGGGTGGCTACACCTTC
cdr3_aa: CASSLEEGGYTF

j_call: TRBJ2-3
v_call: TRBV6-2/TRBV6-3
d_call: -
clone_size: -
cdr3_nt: TGTGCCAGCAGTTACGGGAGCACAGATACGCAGTATTTT
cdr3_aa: CASSYGSTDTQYF

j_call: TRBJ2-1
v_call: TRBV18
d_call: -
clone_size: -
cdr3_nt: TGTGCCAGCTCTGCTGGTAGGTACAATGAGCAGTTCTTC
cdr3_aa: CASSAGRYNEQFF

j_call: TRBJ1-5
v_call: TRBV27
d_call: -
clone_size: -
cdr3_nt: TGTGCCAGCAGTTCCCTGGGGTTCGAAAGTGGGCCCCAGCATTTT
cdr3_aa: CASSSLGFESGPQHF

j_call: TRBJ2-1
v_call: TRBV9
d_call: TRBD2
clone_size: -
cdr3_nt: TGTGCCAGCAGCGTAGCCCCTAGCGGGGGGGCCAGCAATGAGCAGTTCTTC
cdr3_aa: CASSVAPSGGASNEQFF

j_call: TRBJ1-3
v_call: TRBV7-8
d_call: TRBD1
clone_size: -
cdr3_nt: TGTGCCAGCAGCCCCTACCAAATTCCGACAGGGCCCTACTCTGGAAACACCATATATTTT
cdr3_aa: CASSPYQIPTGPYSGNTIYF

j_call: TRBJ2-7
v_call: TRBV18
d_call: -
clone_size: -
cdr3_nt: TGTGCCAGCTCACCCCGGCAGGTAGACTACGAGCAGTACTTC
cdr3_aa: CASSPRQVDYEQYF

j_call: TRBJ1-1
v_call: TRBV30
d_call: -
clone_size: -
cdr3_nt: TGTGCCTGGAGTTCTTCAGGGGCCCTTTTCATGAACACTGAAGCTTTCTTT
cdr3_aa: CAWSSSGALFMNTEAFF

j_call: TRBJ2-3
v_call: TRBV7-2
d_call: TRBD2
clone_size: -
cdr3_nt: TGTGCCAGCAGCAAACTAGCGGGAGTTACAGATACGCAGTATTTT
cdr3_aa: CASSKLAGVTDTQYF

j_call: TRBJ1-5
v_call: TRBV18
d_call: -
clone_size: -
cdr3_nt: TGTGCCAGCTCACCGAACCGGGGTTCAAATCAGCCCCAGCATTTT
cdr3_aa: CASSPNRGSNQPQHF

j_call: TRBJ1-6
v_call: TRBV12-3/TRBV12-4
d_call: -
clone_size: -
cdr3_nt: TGTGCCAGCAGTTTTTCGGGAAATTCACCCCTCCACTTT
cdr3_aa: CASSFSGNSPLHF

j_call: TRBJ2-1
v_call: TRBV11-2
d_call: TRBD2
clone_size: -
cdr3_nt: TGTGCCAGCAGCTTGACAGTAGCGGGGGCCTCGGGCAATGAGCAGTTCTTC
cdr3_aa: CASSLTVAGASGNEQFF

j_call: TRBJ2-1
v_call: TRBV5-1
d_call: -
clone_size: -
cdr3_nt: TGCGCCAGCAGCTTGGAGAACAGAGGACAACTTGGCAATGAGCAGTTCTTC
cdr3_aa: CASSLENRGQLGNEQFF

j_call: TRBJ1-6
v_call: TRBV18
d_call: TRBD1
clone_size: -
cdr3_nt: TGTGCCAGCTCACCGGGACAGTGGAATTCACCCCTCCACTTT
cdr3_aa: CASSPGQWNSPLHF

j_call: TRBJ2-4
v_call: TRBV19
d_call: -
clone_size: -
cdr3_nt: TGTGCCAGTAGTATAGGTCCAGGGGTGATAAACATTCAGTACTTC
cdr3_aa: CASSIGPGVINIQYF

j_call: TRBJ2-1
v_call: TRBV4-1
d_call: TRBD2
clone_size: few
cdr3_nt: TGCGCCAGCAGCCGCGAACTAGCGGTAGGAAGTAATTACAATGAGCAGTTCTTC
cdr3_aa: CASSRELAVGSNYNEQFF

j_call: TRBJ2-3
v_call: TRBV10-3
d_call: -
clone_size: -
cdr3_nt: TGTGCCGTAACAGCTACTAGCACAGATACGCAGTATTTT
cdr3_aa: CAVTATSTDTQYF

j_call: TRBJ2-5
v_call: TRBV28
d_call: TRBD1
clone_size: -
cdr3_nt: TGTGCCAGCAGTTTACCCGGGGACAGGGGGCGAAAGACCCAGTACTTC
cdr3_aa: CASSLPGDRGRKTQYF

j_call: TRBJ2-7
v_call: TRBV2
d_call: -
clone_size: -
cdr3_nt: TGTGCCAGCAGTGCCAGGATCTCCTACGAGCAGTACTTC
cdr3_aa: CASSARISYEQYF

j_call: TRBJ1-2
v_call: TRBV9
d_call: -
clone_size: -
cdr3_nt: TGTGCCAGCAGCGCTACCATAGGGGCTAACTATGGCTACACCTTC
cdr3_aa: CASSATIGANYGYTF

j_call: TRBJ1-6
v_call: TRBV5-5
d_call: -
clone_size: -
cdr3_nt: TGTGCCACCAAAAGACGATTGGATTCACCCCTCCACTTT
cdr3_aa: CATKRRLDSPLHF

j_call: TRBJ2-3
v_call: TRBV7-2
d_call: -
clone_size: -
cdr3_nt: TGTGCCAGCAGCCCAGGGTATCACACAGATACGCAGTATTTT
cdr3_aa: CASSPGYHTDTQYF

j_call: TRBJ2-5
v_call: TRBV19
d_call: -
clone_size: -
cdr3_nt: TGTGCCAGTAGTATATGGGGACAAGAGACCCAGTACTTC
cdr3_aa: CASSIWGQETQYF